This T cell receptor beta chain derives from a study of T cells in Graves' hyperthyroidism and ophthalmopathy. Uncontrolled infection, other autoimmune disease, pregnancy and lactation each barred patients from inclusion. Per the germline V gene, CDR1 is SGHVS and CDR2 is FNYEAQ. The CDR3 loop spans 13 amino acids. To note about this clonotype: Being one base from a much bigger clone, this may be a read error.

TCR beta CDR3 sequences were amplified from RNA transcripts. HTBI primers were used for first-round RT-PCR of the TCR CDR3. TCRdb processed the multiplex PCR reads anew with MiXCR; each CDR3 protein has one entry. Of 480,000 or so distinct CDR3 sequences listed, roughly 45% are singletons. The J gene is TRBJ1-2, the V gene TRBV7-6, with D possibly matching TRBD1 (6 bases). The receptor was isolated from an adult woman with Graves' disease, either hyperthyroidism or ophthalmopathy (not recorded which). Material: peripheral blood or thyroid tissue (not recorded which). The CDR3 here is CASSLAGVYGYTF. The CDR3 DNA reads as TGTGCCAGCAGCCTAGCAGGGGTCTATGGCTACACCTTC.